Listed below are T cell receptor beta chains from one sample, sequenced in a study of spatial heterogeneity in lung cancer. Each CDR3 protein is one row after TCRdb ran MiXCR on the 5' RACE reads. Altogether roughly 4,000 distinct CDR3 sequences are present, approximately 9% being singletons, with the ten largest covering 7.5% to 9%. The sequenced sample was lung tumor tissue, obtained at surgery. All receptors come from a male donor with early-stage non-small cell lung cancer. Both conserved end residues are trimmed from each CDR3. The order of the fields is V gene, J gene, CDR3 protein.

TRBV11-2	TRBJ1-2	ASSLRIGQGSGCT
TRBV29-1	TRBJ2-1	SGGEGGRNEQF
TRBV28	TRBJ1-5	ASTSPGVSNQPQH
TRBV9	TRBJ1-1	ASSVDGAGTEAF
TRBV12-3/TRBV12-4	TRBJ2-4	ASSLTGRERNIQY
TRBV18	TRBJ1-1	ASSGGNTEAF
TRBV12-3/TRBV12-4	TRBJ2-3	ASSLDSGARTDTQY
TRBV5-1	TRBJ2-1	ASSLPSGGVGVGEQF
TRBV5-5	TRBJ1-3	ASSLVGSSGNTIY
TRBV5-5	TRBJ1-2	ASSLVGRSEYGYT
TRBV27	TRBJ2-4	ASSPDNKNIQY
TRBV3-1	TRBJ1-2	ASSGGRSQAYT
TRBV18	TRBJ2-5	ASSPPDETQY
TRBV12-3/TRBV12-4	TRBJ1-5	ASSLDGPNQPQH
TRBV4-3	TRBJ1-5	ASSQDTGSNQPQH
TRBV28	TRBJ2-2	ASRSSGTYTGELF
TRBV20-1	TRBJ2-3	SASELAGYSGGDTQY
TRBV29-1	TRBJ1-2	SVVRRDRGIYGYT
TRBV4-1	TRBJ2-1	ASSQGLAGGQEQF
TRBV20-1	TRBJ2-7	SARAGTSLREQY
TRBV24-1	TRBJ2-2	ATSDPGQQNTGELF
TRBV9	TRBJ2-4	ASSVDNIQY
TRBV19	TRBJ2-2	ASSRINTGELF
TRBV19	TRBJ2-7	ASRDRGYEQY
TRBV7-9	TRBJ1-1	ASSLGSSDYTEAF
TRBV18	TRBJ1-1	ASSLTRTVDTEAF
TRBV11-2	TRBJ2-5	ASSLELAGQETQY
TRBV11-2	TRBJ2-3	ASSLQGTDTQY
TRBV5-1	TRBJ1-6	ASSLEGGNSPLH
TRBV10-2	TRBJ1-1	ASRDLRGLIASEAF
TRBV2	TRBJ1-1	ASSRQPGQTLNTEAF
TRBV29-1	TRBJ2-3	SVDRGNTQY
TRBV20-1	TRBJ1-1	SARDSAGANTEAF
TRBV2	TRBJ1-5	ASSDSGLGGQPQH
TRBV30	TRBJ1-5	AWSVRGYDAQPQH
TRBV7-2	TRBJ1-5	ASSLEGGRDQPQH
TRBV28	TRBJ1-5	ASASGLGQPQH
TRBV19	TRBJ1-2	ASAKGAGQTIVNYGYT
TRBV28	TRBJ2-2	ASRDSTNTGELF
TRBV29-1	TRBJ2-7	SVGGRLAGPYEQY
TRBV27	TRBJ2-1	ASSLPTGASSYNEQF
TRBV20-1	TRBJ1-1	SATDVTRNTEAF
TRBV15	TRBJ1-4	ATSRGQGLDNEKLF
TRBV6-2/TRBV6-3	TRBJ2-2	ASSGGRNTGELF
TRBV29-1	TRBJ2-5	SVDRKETQY
TRBV7-2	TRBJ2-7	ASSLRVPYEQY
TRBV5-1	TRBJ1-2	ASSFQGGNGYT
TRBV9	TRBJ2-2	ASSILRTGELF
TRBV6-5	TRBJ1-5	ASSPGPYSNQPQH
TRBV21-1	TRBJ2-3	ASTKRTGGSTDTQY
TRBV4-3	TRBJ1-1	ASSQDPGGVTEAF
TRBV25-1	TRBJ2-7	ASSEYEGPWEQY